Following are 2 T cell receptor beta chains from one sample sequenced in a study of T cell responses to AZD1222 COVID-19 vaccine. Produced via immunoSEQ multiplex PCR; TCRdb's table is partial and in-frame only. The profile shows 90,000 to 130,000 clones, just under 95% of them singletons. The sample in question was peripheral blood, obtained on day 0 of AZD1222 vaccination. The source is an adult in good health.

The J gene is TRBJ2-3, the V gene TRBV30; unclear D gene. Germline V lookup: CDR1 GTSNPN, CDR2 SVGIG (reference sequence). V lost 1 base and J lost 0, with 5 bases in between. This CDR3 spans 13 amino acids. DNA of the CDR3: TGTGCCTGGAGTGCTGGGAGCACAGATACGCAGTATTTT. Amino acids: CAWSAGSTDTQYF.

The V call is TRBV29-1, the J call TRBJ1-4; D might be TRBD1 (6 bases). This CDR3 is 15 amino acids long. Germline V gives CDR1 SQVTM, CDR2 ANQGSEA. The germline V and J ends were trimmed by 4 bases and 6 bases, with 18 bases remaining between them. In nucleotides, the CDR3 is TGCAGCGTTGTACTTAGTGCTTGGACAGATGAAAAACTGTTTTTT. Translated: CSVVLSAWTDEKLFF.